A selection of T cell receptor beta chains follows, all from one sample in a study of T cell responses to AZD1222 COVID-19 vaccine. Data came from immunoSEQ multiplex PCR; TCRdb stores just in-frame clones and leaves some out. The table has roughly 120,000 clones, about 91% seen once. The sample consisted of peripheral blood, taken on day 0 of AZD1222 vaccination. All receptors derive from an adult in good health. Each CDR3 is given with its conserved first and last residue. A D gene is named only where the DNA matches it firmly. Clone size is shown for a subset of rows, as once, few, many or a class of expanded clone.

>-|-|TRBJ1-5|TRBV28
TGTGCCAGCACCCCGGGTATGGGGAGGATCAATCAGCCCCAGCATTTT
CASTPGMGRINQPQHF
>-|-|TRBJ1-2|TRBV5-4
TGTGCCAGCAGCAGGTACAGGGAAGAAGACTATGGCTACACCTTC
CASSRYREEDYGYTF
>-|-|TRBJ2-5|TRBV5-6
TGTGCCAGCAGCTTGGTCCTCCAGGGGAATCTAAAGACCCAGTACTTC
CASSLVLQGNLKTQYF
>-|-|TRBJ2-2|TRBV9
TGTGCCAGCAGCGCCGGGGGACCGCCGAACACCGGGGAGCTGTTTTTT
CASSAGGPPNTGELFF
>-|-|TRBJ2-2|TRBV5-5
TGTGCCAGCAGCTTTGGGGTAGGGAGCACCGGGGAGCTGTTTTTT
CASSFGVGSTGELFF
>-|-|TRBJ1-4|TRBV12-3/TRBV12-4
TGTGCCAGCAGTTCCCTTGACGGTGAAAAACTGTTTTTT
CASSSLDGEKLFF
>-|-|TRBJ1-1|TRBV18
TGTGCCAGCTCACCACCGGGGAACACTGAAGCTTTCTTT
CASSPPGNTEAFF
>TRBD2|-|TRBJ2-3|TRBV15
TGTGCCACCAGGGAAAGCGGGGGTCGGACAGATACGCAGTATTTT
CATRESGGRTDTQYF
>TRBD1|-|TRBJ2-2|TRBV19
TGTGCCAGTAGTATAGGACAGGGGGGCACCGGGGAGCTGTTTTTT
CASSIGQGGTGELFF
>-|few|TRBJ2-7|TRBV29-1
TGCAGCGTTGAAGAGGACAGTAACTACGAGCAGTACTTC
CSVEEDSNYEQYF
>-|many|TRBJ1-5|TRBV6-5
TGTGCCAGCAGTTCCCTGTCGCACAGCCAGCCCCAGCATTTT
CASSSLSHSQPQHF
>-|-|TRBJ1-4|TRBV27
TGTGCCAGCTCCAAGGCGTCGGATGAAAAACTGTTTTTT
CASSKASDEKLFF
>TRBD1|-|TRBJ1-4|TRBV5-5
TGTGCCAGCAGCCCAGGGGGATATGAAAAACTGTTTTTT
CASSPGGYEKLFF
>-|-|TRBJ1-1|TRBV10-1
TGCGCCAGCAGTGACTACAGGAACACTGAAGCTTTCTTT
CASSDYRNTEAFF
>-|-|TRBJ2-7|TRBV19
TGTGCCAGTAGTATTGGTAGCGTGAGAATCTCTGAGCAGTACTTC
CASSIGSVRISEQYF
>TRBD1|-|TRBJ1-1|TRBV6-5
TGTGCCAGCAGTTACCAGGGGGAATACGAGTCTGAAGCTTTCTTT
CASSYQGEYESEAFF
>-|-|TRBJ1-6|TRBV5-1
TGCGCCAGCAGCTTACGGGGCGGAGAGTCACCCCTCCACTTT
CASSLRGGESPLHF
>-|once|TRBJ1-5|TRBV19
TGTGCCAGTAGTAGGAGGGGGGACGGTAGCAATCAGCCCCAGCATTTT
CASSRRGDGSNQPQHF
>TRBD2|-|TRBJ2-3|TRBV2
TGTGCCAGCTGCGGGGAAGCGGGAACGCAGTATTTT
CASCGEAGTQYF
>-|once|TRBJ1-5|TRBV13
TGTGCCAGCAGCTTAGGGTTCAATCAGCCCCAGCATTTT
CASSLGFNQPQHF
>-|-|TRBJ1-5|TRBV18
TGTGCCAGCTCACCAAGCGGCGGAGGGGGGCCCCAGCATTTT
CASSPSGGGGPQHF
>-|-|TRBJ2-5|TRBV29-1
TGCAGCGTTTCTAGAAGCGAGACCCAGTACTTC
CSVSRSETQYF
>-|once|TRBJ2-7|TRBV9
TGTGCCAGCAGCTCTCGACTGGGACCCTACGAGCAGTACTTC
CASSSRLGPYEQYF
>TRBD1|-|TRBJ1-5|TRBV2
TGTGCCAGCAGTGAATCGCGGACAGGGATGTTTCAGCCCCAGCATTTT
CASSESRTGMFQPQHF
>-|-|TRBJ1-5|TRBV11-2
TGTGCCAGCAGCTTAGATCTGTCCAATCAGCCCCAGCATTTT
CASSLDLSNQPQHF
>-|-|TRBJ1-1|TRBV11-2
TGTGCCAGCAGCTTCTCCGCGGGATTGAACACTGAAGCTTTCTTT
CASSFSAGLNTEAFF
>TRBD1|once|TRBJ1-1|TRBV10-1
TGCGCCAGCAGTAACAGGGGCCCGAACACTGAAGCTTTCTTT
CASSNRGPNTEAFF
>-|-|TRBJ1-1|TRBV3-1/TRBV3-2
TGTGCCAGCAGCCACAGTCGGGCGACACCGAACACTGAAGCTTTCTTT
CASSHSRATPNTEAFF